Listed here are 11 T cell receptor beta chains from one sample, sequenced in a study of blood T cell repertoires in COVID-19. The assay was immunoSEQ multiplex PCR, and TCRdb's table has in-frame clones only and misses some. This table holds around 80,000 clones, 75% to 95% found once. Sequences were obtained from peripheral blood. These receptors all stem from a woman of 80 years or more with acute or convalescent COVID-19.

The chain has TRBV9 and TRBJ1-4; possible D gene TRBD1, 5 bases. V was shortened by 0 bases and J by 7 bases, with 7 bases between the two germline ends. The length of the CDR3 is 13 residues. In germline, CDR1 is SGDLS, CDR2 YYNGEE. The CDR3 here is CASSVGTGEKLFF. The CDR3 coding sequence is TGTGCCAGCAGCGTAGGTACAGGTGAAAAACTGTTTTTT.

The chain links TRBV2 to TRBJ2-7, with 10 bases identical to TRBD1. The V segment lost 6 bases and the J segment 5 bases; nucleotides outside the gene matches: 1. Germline CDR1 SNHLY, CDR2 FYNNEI. The CDR3 is made up of 12 amino acids. The CDR3 loop is CASRDRGNEQYF. In nucleotides, the CDR3 is TGTGCCAGCAGGGACAGGGGGAACGAGCAGTACTTC.

The chain links TRBV5-6 to TRBJ2-7; 7 bases align to TRBD1. V dropped 6 bases and J dropped 4; count of bases not matched to a gene: 10. The germline CDR1 and CDR2 sequences are SGHDT and YYEEEE. The CDR3 runs 14 residues. The CDR3 loop is CASKLTGRAYEQYF. As DNA, the CDR3 is TGTGCCAGCAAGCTGACAGGGCGTGCGTACGAGCAGTACTTC.

CDR3 DNA: TGTGCCACCACTCTAGCGGGGGCGGATGAGCAGTTCTTC. Amino acid sequence: CATTLAGADEQFF. V usage is TRBV19 and J usage is TRBJ2-1, with TRBD2 identical over 10 bases. CDR3 length: 13 residues. Germline V lookup: CDR1 LNHDA, CDR2 SQIVND (reference sequence). The ends lost 10 bases at V and 8 bases at J; junction bases unmatched: 8.

The chain is built from TRBV6-1 and TRBJ2-1; a possible D gene is TRBD2 (5 bases). Trimming left V 2 bases short and J 0 bases short, with 11 bases between. The germline gives CDR1 MNHNS, CDR2 SASEGT. CDR3 length equals 16 residues. CDR3 amino acids: CASSERGTPSYNEQFF. In DNA form, the CDR3 reads TGTGCCAGCAGTGAACGGGGAACCCCCTCCTACAATGAGCAGTTCTTC.

V and J are TRBV5-1 and TRBJ2-7, with D perhaps matching TRBD1 (7 bases). Germline loops: CDR1 SGHRS, CDR2 YFSETQ. The V and J ends lost 2 bases and 7 bases respectively, with 16 bases between them. The CDR3 totals 14 residues. The CDR3 spells CASSFGGGGEEQYF. The CDR3 region has the DNA TGCGCCAGCAGCTTTGGAGGGGGCGGCGAGGAGCAGTACTTC.

About this clone itself: Different DNA sequences within this sample yield the same CDR3. The chain is built from TRBV9 and TRBJ2-2; D uncertain. The CDR3 runs 12 residues. Per the germline V gene, CDR1 is SGDLS and CDR2 is YYNGEE. The V end was cut by 4 bases, the J end by 7 bases, with 8 bases between. The CDR3 loop reads CASSLSRGELFF. The DNA of the CDR3 is TGTGCCAGCAGCCTCTCTCGCGGGGAGCTGTTTTTT.

The chain links TRBV10-3 to TRBJ1-5; 8 bases line up with TRBD1. V shed 9 bases and J 3 bases; nucleotides not matched to a gene: 4. Germline V gene lookup returns CDR1 ENHRY and CDR2 SYGVKD. This CDR3 comprises 13 residues. For the CDR3, the DNA is TGTGCCATACGACAGGGGAACAATCAGCCCCAGCATTTT. Protein: CAIRQGNNQPQHF.

The chain employs TRBV5-4 and TRBJ1-2; D perhaps matches TRBD1 (6 bases). The CDR3 is 13 residues long. Germline assignment: CDR1 SGHNT and CDR2 YYREEE (reference sequence). Trimming shortened V by 1 base and J by 8 bases, and 12 bases separated the two germline ends. The CDR3 DNA sequence: TGTGCCAGCAGCTTGTTGGGGGCGCACGGCTACACCTTC. This translates into CASSLLGAHGYTF.

The V gene is TRBV2, the J gene TRBJ2-1; weak D call: TRBD2 (6 bases). Germline V gene lookup returns CDR1 SNHLY and CDR2 FYNNEI. This CDR3 is 12 amino acids long. The germline V and J ends were trimmed by 7 bases and 12 bases, with 16 bases remaining between them. The CDR3 region has the DNA TGTGCCAGCACTATGGAGGGGCGTCGGCAGTTCTTC. It yields the protein CASTMEGRRQFF.

The gene calls are TRBV5-4 and TRBJ2-2; 11 bases line up with TRBD1. V was pared by 2 bases and J by 3 bases, with 3 bases of the junction left unmatched. The CDR3 is made up of 16 amino acids. CDR1 and CDR2 (germline): SGHNT, YYREEE (reference sequence). CDR3 DNA: TGTGCCAGCAGCTTCGGACAGGGGGCGTACACCGGGGAGCTGTTTTTT. Translation: CASSFGQGAYTGELFF.